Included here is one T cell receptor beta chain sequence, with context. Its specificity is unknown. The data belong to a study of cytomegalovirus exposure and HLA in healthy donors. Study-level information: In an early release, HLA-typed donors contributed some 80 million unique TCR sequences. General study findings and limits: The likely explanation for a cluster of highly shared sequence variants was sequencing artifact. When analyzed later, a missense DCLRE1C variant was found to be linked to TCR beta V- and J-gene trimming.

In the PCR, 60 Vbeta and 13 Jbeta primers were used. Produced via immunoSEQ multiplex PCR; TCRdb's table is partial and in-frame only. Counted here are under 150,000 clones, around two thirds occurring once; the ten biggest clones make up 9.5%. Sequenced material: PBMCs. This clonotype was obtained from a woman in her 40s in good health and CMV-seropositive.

CDR3 nucleotide sequence: TGTGCCAGCAGCTTTCGACTAGCCCGAGAGACCCAGTACTTC. This translates into CASSFRLARETQYF. The chain recombines TRBV5-4 with TRBJ2-5; TRBD2 matches at 7 bases. The CDR3 is 14 amino acids. The V segment lost 2 bases and the J segment 4 bases; nucleotides outside the gene matches: 5. Germline V gene data show CDR1 as SGHNT and CDR2 as YYREEE (reference sequence).